These 11 T cell receptor beta chains were all obtained from the same sample, sequenced in a study of T cells after yellow fever vaccination. In TCRdb, the 5' RACE reads were re-called with MiXCR into one record per CDR3 protein. The table includes roughly 79,000 distinct CDR3 sequences, under 9.5% detected once. The input for sequencing was CD8+ T cells sorted from PBMCs, taken more than 8 days after the first yellow fever vaccination. Source of these receptors: a man aged 18 to 30 who received the YFV17D yellow fever vaccine.

This clonotype was seen many times. The chain links TRBV6-4 to TRBJ2-7; D may be TRBD1 (6 bases). Germline V lookup: CDR1 MRHNA, CDR2 SNTAGT. V lost 2 bases to trimming and J lost 4 bases, with 15 bases between them. The length of the CDR3 is 15 residues. The CDR3 bases are TGTGCCAGCAGTGACGGAACAGGGAAAATTTACGAGCAGTACTTC. It yields the protein CASSDGTGKIYEQYF.

The J gene is TRBJ1-5, the V gene TRBV6-5; D gene ambiguous. Trimming removed 2 bases from V and 11 bases from J, with 13 bases in between. Germline V lookup: CDR1 MNHEY, CDR2 SVGAGI. This CDR3 region has 13 residues. This CDR3 is CASSYGSSTSQHF. The CDR3 nucleotides are TGTGCCAGCAGTTACGGGAGCAGTACTTCCCAGCATTTT.

The rearrangement uses TRBV11-2 and TRBJ2-3; 8 positions agree with TRBD2. V trimming: 1 base; J trimming: 8 bases; junction bases outside the gene matches: 11. Per germline, CDR1 SGHAT and CDR2 FQNNGV. CDR3 length: 16 amino acids. The CDR3 loop is CASSLVPGGPRLTQYF. The CDR3 nucleotides read TGTGCCAGCAGCTTAGTGCCGGGGGGGCCCAGACTTACGCAGTATTTT.

In this sample, this clonotype turned up once. V usage is TRBV5-5 and J usage is TRBJ2-7, with D hard to call. V was shortened by 7 bases and J by 0 bases, with 11 bases between the two germline ends. Germline V gene data show CDR1 as SGHKS and CDR2 as YYEKEE (reference sequence). The CDR3 runs 13 residues. This CDR3 is CASGPGISYEQYV. The CDR3 region has the DNA TGTGCCAGCGGCCCTGGGATCTCCTACGAGCAGTACGTC.

This clonotype has ten or more counts. The CDR3 DNA sequence: TGCAGCGTTGGGGGGGACGAGCAGTTCTTC. As protein: CSVGGDEQFF. The chain employs TRBV29-1 and TRBJ2-1; a weak D match, TRBD2 (6 bases). Germline CDR1 is SQVTM and CDR2 is ANQGSEA. Between the trimmed V and J ends, which lost 4 bases and 10 bases, there was a span of 8 bases. The CDR3 has 10 amino acids.

The V call is TRBV6-2 or TRBV6-3, the J call TRBJ1-1; D remains unclear. Germline assignment: CDR1 MNHEY and CDR2 SVGEGT. CDR3 length: 11 residues. Trimming took off 8 bases at V and 8 bases at J, with 12 bases between the two ends. CDR3 DNA sequence: TGTGCCAGCGCAGCCCTTTTCGAAGCTTTCTTT. Protein sequence: CASAALFEAFF.

This clonotype was observed many times. The chain has TRBV27 and TRBJ1-5, with a possible D match to TRBD1 (5 bases). CDR1 and CDR2 from the germline V gene are MNHEY and SMNVEV (reference sequence). This CDR3 comprises 14 residues. Trimming stripped 3 bases from V and 9 bases from J, with 15 bases between. The DNA for the CDR3 is TGTGCCAGCAGTTTGGGGACCGGGGCTTGGCCCCAGCATTTT. It encodes CASSLGTGAWPQHF.

This clonotype occurred many times. V usage is TRBV14 and J usage is TRBJ2-1; D is undetermined. This CDR3 spans 14 amino acids. Per the germline V gene, CDR1 is SGHDN and CDR2 is FVKESK. The germline V and J ends were trimmed by 3 bases and 4 bases, with 10 bases remaining between them. The CDR3 nucleotides read TGTGCCAGCAGCCAGTACGGGTATTACAATGAGCAGTTCTTC. Translating gives CASSQYGYYNEQFF.

The chain recombines TRBV6-1 with TRBJ1-1; D uncertain. V gave up 2 bases and J gave up 0 bases, with 19 bases separating them. Germline V gene lookup returns CDR1 MNHNS and CDR2 SASEGT. The CDR3 spans 18 residues. Written as DNA, the CDR3 is TGTGCCAGCAGTGAATTGGTGGCTCGGGCAATGGTGAACACTGAAGCTTTCTTT. Amino acids: CASSELVARAMVNTEAFF.

This clonotype was detected ten times or more. The rearrangement uses TRBV27 and TRBJ2-1; 10 bases match TRBD2. This CDR3 region has 16 residues. Germline V gene lookup returns CDR1 MNHEY and CDR2 SMNVEV (reference sequence). V lost 0 bases and J lost 10; bases outside the gene matches: 9. CDR3 in amino acids: CASSLSKSGGAREQFF. The CDR3 region has the DNA TGTGCCAGCAGTTTATCAAAGAGCGGGGGGGCTAGGGAGCAGTTCTTC.

In this sample, this clonotype turned up many times. This sequence joins TRBV20-1 and TRBJ1-4; 7 positions agree with TRBD1. Germline lookup yields CDR1 DFQATT and CDR2 SNEGSKA (reference sequence). Trimming cost V 6 bases and J 7 bases; bases outside gene matches: 20. The CDR3 has 17 amino acids. CDR3: CSAFDRDSSFVGEKLFF. The CDR3 DNA reads as TGCAGTGCATTTGACCGGGACAGCTCATTTGTGGGTGAAAAACTGTTTTTT.